This TCR beta chain emerged from a study of T-cell memory formation after mild COVID-19. Trimming removed 5 bases from V and 2 bases from J; junction bases left unmatched: 3. The CDR3 runs to 15 residues. Germline V gives CDR1 SGHVS, CDR2 FQNEAQ. TCRdb analysed the 5' RACE reads with MiXCR anew, one entry per CDR3 protein. The sample has a few hundred thousand distinct CDR3 sequences, 24% seen once; the top ten hold around 8.8%. This clonotype has a handful of counts. This receptor was obtained from an adult woman who had mild COVID-19 (a few samples of this study predate the infection). Cell type and time point are not known. The sequencing sample was made of PBMCs or a T cell subset sorted from them (not recorded which). This rearrangement joins TRBV7-8 to TRBJ1-3; 10 bases map to TRBD1. The CDR3 reads CASSRQGAAGNTIYF. Here the CDR3 DNA reads TGTGCCAGCAGCAGACAGGGGGCGGCTGGAAACACCATATATTTT. The variable domain in full, completed from reference TRBV7-8 and TRBJ1-3, reads GAGVSQSPRYKVAKRGQDVALRCDPISGHVSLFWYQQALGQGPEFLTYFQNEAQLDKSGLPSDRFFAERPEGSVSTLKIQRTQQEDSAVYLCASSRQGAAGNTIYFGEGSWLTVV.